There are a few counts of the clone carrying this T cell receptor beta chain. No antigen is known for it. Germline loops: CDR1 SQVTM, CDR2 ANQGSEA. V gave up 7 bases and J gave up 15 bases, with 19 bases separating them. The CDR3 is 11 residues long. The time point here: patch test 1, 2 weeks after DPC sensitization. Treatment noted: therapeutic diphenylcyclopropenone sensitization with weekly scalp DPC. The total RNA was obtained from whole blood that was not fractionated. The data belong to a study of human T cells and chemical hapten exposure. At the level of the study: An approximately 2 cm by approximately 2 cm inner upper arm patch received 2% DPC for sensitization.

TCRdb called the RACE reads again in MiXCR, with one record for every CDR3 protein. The sample lists around 76,000 distinct CDR3 sequences; approximately 12% were seen once. Findings and caveats of the study: Expanded TCR sets contained significantly more large CDR3 similarity clusters than controls. TCRs at high frequency, those above 1 in 1000, did not change with DPC sensitization.

The sample consisted of whole blood, taken in connection with sensitization to the hapten diphenylcyclopropenone (DPC). This TCR was recovered from a woman aged 60-70 years with alopecia areata. Some clones in this sample may be carry-over from other donors' samples. The chain is built from TRBV29-1 and TRBJ2-1; perhaps TRBD2 as D (5 bases). DNA of the CDR3: TGCAGCGCATTGAAGGCGAGGGATCCGTTCTTC. Its protein is CSALKARDPFF.